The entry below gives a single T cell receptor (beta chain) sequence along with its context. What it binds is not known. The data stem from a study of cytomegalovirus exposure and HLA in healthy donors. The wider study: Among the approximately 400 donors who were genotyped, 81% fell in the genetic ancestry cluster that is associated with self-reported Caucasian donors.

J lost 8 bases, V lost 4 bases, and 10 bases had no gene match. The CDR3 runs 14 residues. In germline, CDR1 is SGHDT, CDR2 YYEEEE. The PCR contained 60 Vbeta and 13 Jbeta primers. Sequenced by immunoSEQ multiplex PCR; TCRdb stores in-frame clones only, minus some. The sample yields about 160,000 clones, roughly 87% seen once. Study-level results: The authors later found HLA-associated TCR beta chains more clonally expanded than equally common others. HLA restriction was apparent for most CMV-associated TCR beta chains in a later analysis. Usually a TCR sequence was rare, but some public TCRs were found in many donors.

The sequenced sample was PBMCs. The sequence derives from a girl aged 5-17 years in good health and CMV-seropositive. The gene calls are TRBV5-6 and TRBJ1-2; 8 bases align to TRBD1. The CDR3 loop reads CASSIQGAFEGYTF. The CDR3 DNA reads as TGTGCCAGCAGCATTCAGGGGGCGTTTGAGGGCTACACCTTC.